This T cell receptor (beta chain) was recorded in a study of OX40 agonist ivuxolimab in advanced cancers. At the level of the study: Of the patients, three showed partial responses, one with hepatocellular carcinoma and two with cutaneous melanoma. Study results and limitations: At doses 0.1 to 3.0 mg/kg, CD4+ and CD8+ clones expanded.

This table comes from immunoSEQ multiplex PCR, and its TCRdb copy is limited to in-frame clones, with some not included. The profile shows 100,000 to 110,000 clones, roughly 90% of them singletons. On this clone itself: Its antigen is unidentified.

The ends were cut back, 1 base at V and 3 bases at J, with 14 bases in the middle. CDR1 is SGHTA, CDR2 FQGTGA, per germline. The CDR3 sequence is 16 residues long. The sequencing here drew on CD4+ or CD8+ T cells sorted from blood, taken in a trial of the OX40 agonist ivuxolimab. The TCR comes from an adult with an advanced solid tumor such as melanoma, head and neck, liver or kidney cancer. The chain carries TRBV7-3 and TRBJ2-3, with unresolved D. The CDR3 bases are TGTGCCAGCAGCTTAAGTCCGGGTCCCGGGACAGATACGCAGTATTTT. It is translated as CASSLSPGPGTDTQYF. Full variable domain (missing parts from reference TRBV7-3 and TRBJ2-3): GAGVSQTPSNKVTEKGKYVELRCDPISGHTALYWYRQSLGQGPEFLIYFQGTGAADDSGLPNDRFFAVRPEGSVSTLKIQRTERGDSAVYLCASSLSPGPGTDTQYFGPGTRLTVL.